This entry lists 24 T cell receptor beta chains sequenced from one sample in a study of cytomegalovirus exposure and HLA in healthy donors. This PCR relied on a set of 60 Vbeta primers and 13 Jbeta primers. The repertoire was sequenced with immunoSEQ multiplex PCR; TCRdb's copy has only in-frame clones and lacks some. The table records about 160,000 clones, nearly 80% of them present only once. Material for sequencing was PBMCs. These receptors were taken from a woman between 40 and 55 years old in good health and CMV-seronegative.

This chain joins TRBV6-1 and TRBJ1-5, with TRBD1 identical over 11 bases. The germline CDR1 and CDR2 sequences are MNHNS and SASEGT. The CDR3 loop spans 17 amino acids. J lost 6 bases, V lost 0 bases, and 7 bases had no gene match. CDR3 bases: TGTGCCAGCAGTGAAGCCGGGACAGGGGGGTCTAGTCAGCCCCAGCATTTT. Translated, it gives CASSEAGTGGSSQPQHF.

The rearrangement joins TRBV27 to TRBJ1-1; TRBD1 is a possible D gene (5 bases). Deletions cut 6 bases from V and 4 bases from J, with 12 bases between. This CDR3 spans 13 amino acids. In germline, CDR1 is MNHEY, CDR2 SMNVEV (reference sequence). CDR3 loop: CASRTRASTEAFF. In DNA, the CDR3 is TGTGCCAGCAGAACCAGGGCTTCCACTGAAGCTTTCTTT.

The CDR3 nucleotides are TGTGCCAGCAGCTTGATAAACGGTGTCCCTGAAGCTTTCTTT. Protein product: CASSLINGVPEAFF. The rearrangement joins TRBV11-2 to TRBJ1-1; D gene ambiguous. There are 14 residues in the CDR3. V was shortened by 3 bases and J by 6 bases, with 14 bases between the two germline ends. The germline gives CDR1 SGHAT, CDR2 FQNNGV.

The chain links TRBV6-1 to TRBJ1-6; weak D call: TRBD1 (5 bases). The CDR3 runs to 13 residues. Trimming removed 8 bases at V and 10 bases at J, with 15 bases between. The germline V gene encodes CDR1 MNHNS and CDR2 SASEGT. The CDR3 loop reads CASLWGRESPLHF. CDR3 sequence (DNA): TGTGCCAGCCTGTGGGGCAGGGAATCACCCCTCCACTTT.

The table lists this clone with a count of one. J is TRBJ2-7 and V is TRBV4-1; 9 nucleotides align to TRBD2. The CDR3 has 14 residues. The ends lost 5 bases at V and 4 bases at J; junction bases unmatched: 6. CDR1 is MGHRA and CDR2 is YSYEKL in the germline V gene. In DNA form, the CDR3 reads TGCGCCAGCAGCAGAACTAGCGGGCAATACGAGCAGTACTTC. It yields the protein CASSRTSGQYEQYF.

The chain recombines TRBV19 with TRBJ2-3; TRBD1 matches 9 bases. V trimming: 5 bases; J trimming: 3 bases; junction bases outside the gene matches: 6. This CDR3 has 15 residues. Germline values: CDR1 LNHDA, CDR2 SQIVND (reference sequence). The CDR3 DNA reads TGTGCCAGTAGTCCCGGGACAGGGACGACAGATACGCAGTATTTT. Its translation: CASSPGTGTTDTQYF.

The V call is TRBV28, the J call TRBJ2-2, with 12 bases identical to TRBD1. The V gene end was trimmed by 7 bases and the J gene end by 6 bases; junction bases not matched to a gene: 12. The CDR3 covers 17 residues. CDR1 MDHEN and CDR2 SYDVKM come from the germline V gene. The CDR3 DNA is TGTGCCAGCACAACATCCGGGACAGGGGGCGCGGCCGGGGAGCTGTTTTTT. Translated, it gives CASTTSGTGGAAGELFF.

This clone showed up just once. The chain uses TRBV5-1 and TRBJ2-1; 12 bases map to TRBD2. Germline assignment: CDR1 SGHRS and CDR2 YFSETQ. CDR3 length equals 18 residues. J lost 4 bases, V lost 3 bases, and 11 bases had no gene match. CDR3 protein: CASSSITTSGGKYNEQFF. The CDR3 bases are TGCGCCAGCAGCTCTATAACGACTAGCGGGGGAAAATACAATGAGCAGTTCTTC.

The V gene is TRBV7-6, the J gene TRBJ2-5, with 15 bases that match TRBD2. Trimming cost V 0 bases and J 4 bases; bases outside gene matches: 9. This CDR3 is 19 amino acids long. Per germline, CDR1 SGHVS and CDR2 FNYEAQ. The CDR3 region has the DNA TGTGCCAGCAGCTTAGCGGGGACTAGCGGGGGGCGTTGGTTAGAGACCCAGTACTTC. It translates to CASSLAGTSGGRWLETQYF. Full variable domain (outside the CDR3, taken from reference TRBV7-6 and TRBJ2-5): GAGVSQSPRYKVTKRGQDVALRCDPISGHVSLYWYRQALGQGPEFLTYFNYEAQQDKSGLPNDRFSAERPEGSISTLTIQRTEQRDSAMYRCASSLAGTSGGRWLETQYFGPGTRLLVL.

The chain joins TRBV7-9 to TRBJ2-1, with D perhaps TRBD1 (5 bases). This CDR3 is 16 amino acids long. Trimming left V 5 bases short and J 2 bases short, with 16 bases between. CDR1 is SEHNR, CDR2 FQNEAQ, per germline (reference sequence). The CDR3 DNA sequence: TGTGCCAGCAGCCCACCCTGGGGCGGTCCCTACAATGAGCAGTTCTTC. It specifies CASSPPWGGPYNEQFF.

This chain links TRBV5-1 with TRBJ1-2; perhaps TRBD1 as D (6 bases). The CDR3 is 13 amino acids. Germline CDR1 is SGHRS and CDR2 is YFSETQ. The ends were cut back, 0 bases at V and 8 bases at J, with 11 bases in the middle. The CDR3 here is CASSLEGVQGYTF. In DNA form, the CDR3 reads TGCGCCAGCAGCTTGGAGGGGGTTCAGGGCTACACCTTC.

V and J are TRBV9 and TRBJ1-3, with TRBD1 identical over 10 bases. With V trimmed by 2 bases and J by 4 bases, 3 bases remained unmatched. The germline V gene has CDR1 SGDLS and CDR2 YYNGEE. The CDR3 totals 15 residues. Here the CDR3 DNA reads TGTGCCAGCAGCGTGGGACAGGGGTACGGAAACACCATATATTTT. Translated: CASSVGQGYGNTIYF.

The V call is TRBV28, the J call TRBJ2-5, with a tentative D call TRBD1 (5 bases). This CDR3 comprises 16 residues. V shed 7 bases and J shed 2 bases, with 20 bases lying between them. The V gene's germline CDR1 is MDHEN and CDR2 SYDVKM. This CDR3 reads CASINSLGKGQETQYF. The CDR3 DNA is TGTGCCAGCATCAACTCTCTGGGTAAGGGGCAAGAGACCCAGTACTTC.

The chain uses TRBV14 and TRBJ2-7; 8 bases fit TRBD2. CDR1 is SGHDN and CDR2 is FVKESK in the germline V gene. V dropped 6 bases and J dropped 5; count of bases not matched to a gene: 9. The CDR3 sequence is 14 residues long. The chain's CDR3 is CASSRTSWTDEQYF. In nucleotides, the CDR3 is TGTGCCAGCAGTCGGACTAGCTGGACGGACGAGCAGTACTTC.

Written as DNA, the CDR3 is TGTGCCAGCAGCTCTAGCGGGGGTCCCTCATGGGAGCAGTTCTTC. Its protein product is CASSSSGGPSWEQFF. This sequence joins TRBV28 and TRBJ2-1; TRBD2 aligns across 10 bases. The V gene end was trimmed by 6 bases and the J gene end by 10 bases; junction bases not matched to a gene: 12. The length of the CDR3 is 15 residues. Germline-derived CDR1 and CDR2 are MDHEN and SYDVKM. The full variable domain, completed using reference TRBV28 and TRBJ2-1, is DVKVTQSSRYLVKRTGEKVFLECVQDMDHENMFWYRQDPGLGLRLIYFSYDVKMKEKGDIPEGYSVSREKKERFSLILESASTNQTSMYLCASSSSGGPSWEQFFGPGTRLTVL.

The chain uses TRBV5-6 and TRBJ2-3, with D hard to call. V lost 4 bases and J lost 4, with 10 bases in between. Germline loops: CDR1 SGHDT, CDR2 YYEEEE. This CDR3 comprises 13 residues. CDR3 sequence: CASSVRLADTQYF. The CDR3 DNA is TGTGCCAGCAGCGTTAGACTGGCAGATACGCAGTATTTT.

The gene calls are TRBV2 and TRBJ2-5; 7 bases are shared with TRBD1. V lost 5 bases to trimming and J lost 2 bases; unmatched junction nucleotides: 11. The V gene's germline CDR1 is SNHLY and CDR2 FYNNEI. The CDR3 runs 16 residues. CDR3 coding DNA: TGTGCCAGCAGTCCTCGACAGGGAATGTATCAAGAGACCCAGTACTTC. Protein sequence: CASSPRQGMYQETQYF.

The chain has TRBV4-1 and TRBJ2-5, with 9 bases that match TRBD2. The CDR3 totals 13 residues. The germline CDR1 and CDR2 sequences are MGHRA and YSYEKL. The V gene end was trimmed by 1 base and the J gene end by 11 bases; junction bases not matched to a gene: 5. The chain's CDR3 is CASSQVAGDEQYF. As DNA, the CDR3 is TGCGCCAGCAGCCAAGTAGCGGGGGATGAGCAGTACTTC.

The chain couples TRBV5-1 to TRBJ1-2; TRBD1 might be the D (6 bases). Germline values: CDR1 SGHRS, CDR2 YFSETQ. V lost 0 bases and J 5 bases, leaving 14 bases between the germline ends. The CDR3 runs to 15 residues. CDR3 sequence (DNA): TGCGCCAGCAGCTTGGAAGGCAGGGGTTATTATGGCTACACCTTC. Its protein is CASSLEGRGYYGYTF.

The chain couples TRBV7-8 to TRBJ1-5, with 9 positions matching TRBD1. CDR1 is SGHVS and CDR2 is FQNEAQ in the germline V gene. V gave up 4 bases and J gave up 5 bases; unmatched junction bases: 0. This CDR3 has 13 residues. Here the CDR3 reads CASSWDRDQPQHF. The CDR3 DNA reads as TGTGCCAGCAGCTGGGACAGGGATCAGCCCCAGCATTTT. Based on the CDR3 plus reference TRBV7-8 and TRBJ1-5, the full variable domain is GAGVSQSPRYKVAKRGQDVALRCDPISGHVSLFWYQQALGQGPEFLTYFQNEAQLDKSGLPSDRFFAERPEGSVSTLKIQRTQQEDSAVYLCASSWDRDQPQHFGDGTRLSIL.

The chain has TRBV2 and TRBJ1-2; maybe TRBD1 (5 bases). The CDR3 runs to 13 residues. V was clipped by 3 bases and J by 1 base, with 6 bases between them. The germline V gene has CDR1 SNHLY and CDR2 FYNNEI. The CDR3 DNA follows: TGTGCCAGCAGTGATCAGGGTAACTATGGCTACACCTTC. This sequence encodes CASSDQGNYGYTF.

The J gene is TRBJ2-3, the V gene TRBV11-2; D might be TRBD2 (7 bases). The CDR3 has 14 amino acids. Germline values: CDR1 SGHAT, CDR2 FQNNGV. The V end was cut by 5 bases, the J end by 10 bases, with 19 bases between. The CDR3 nucleotides are TGTGCCAGCAGCGGGGGGGGCTTCAGGGTTTCGCAGTATTTT. It is translated as CASSGGGFRVSQYF.

The V gene is TRBV28, the J gene TRBJ1-1, with D perhaps matching TRBD1 (6 bases). Trimming removed 2 bases at V and 4 bases at J, with 8 bases between. Per germline, CDR1 MDHEN and CDR2 SYDVKM. The CDR3 consists of 13 residues. The CDR3 region is CASSLGQITEAFF. In DNA, the CDR3 is TGTGCCAGCAGTTTAGGACAGATCACTGAAGCTTTCTTT.

The V gene is TRBV5-4, the J gene TRBJ1-5, with TRBD1 identical over 8 bases. The CDR3 sequence is 14 residues long. Per the germline V gene, CDR1 is SGHNT and CDR2 is YYREEE (reference sequence). Trimming took 5 bases from V and 5 from J; bases not matched to a gene: 6. The CDR3 here is CASSADRGDQPQHF. For the CDR3, the DNA is TGTGCCAGCAGTGCCGACAGGGGAGATCAGCCCCAGCATTTT.